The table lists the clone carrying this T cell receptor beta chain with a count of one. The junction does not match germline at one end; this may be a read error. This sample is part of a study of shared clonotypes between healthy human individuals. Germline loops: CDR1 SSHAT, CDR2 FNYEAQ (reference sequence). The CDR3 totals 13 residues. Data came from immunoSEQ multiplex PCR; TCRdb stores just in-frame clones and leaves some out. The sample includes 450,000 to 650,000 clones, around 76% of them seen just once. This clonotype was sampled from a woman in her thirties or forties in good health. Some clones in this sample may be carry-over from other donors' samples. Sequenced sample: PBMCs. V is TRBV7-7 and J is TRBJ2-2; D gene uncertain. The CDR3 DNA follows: TGTGCTAGCAGCCCTGAGAACACCGGGGAGCTGTTTTTT. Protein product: CASSPENTGELFF.